This section outlines one T cell receptor beta chain sequence together with its context. What it recognizes is unknown. Using immunoSEQ multiplex PCR, the repertoire was profiled, and TCRdb retains in-frame clones only, with some absent. In the table there are over 75,000 clones, approximately 89% of which are singletons. These data originate in a study of T cell responses to AZD1222 COVID-19 vaccine. Turning to the study itself: Second-dose groups at about 4 or about 12 weeks were pooled.

Germline assignment: CDR1 MNHEY and CDR2 SVGEGT. This CDR3 has 18 amino acids. V was cut by 1 base and J by 7 bases, with 23 bases left in between. Study-wide results and limits: Baseline seropositives among AZD1222 recipients totaled only 5 or 6.

The chain combines TRBV6-2 or TRBV6-3 with TRBJ2-1, with D perhaps matching TRBD2 (5 bases). The material was peripheral blood, obtained on day 0 of AZD1222 vaccination. The receptor was derived from an adult in good health. The DNA for the CDR3 is TGTGCCAGCAGTTACTTGGACTCGTTGGCTAGCTTGAGAAATGAGCAGTTCTTC. It specifies CASSYLDSLASLRNEQFF.